Each of the 28 T cell receptor beta chains below was sequenced from the same sample in a study of cytomegalovirus exposure and HLA in healthy donors. 13 Jbeta primers and 60 Vbeta primers were used for the PCR. The table came from immunoSEQ multiplex PCR; TCRdb's copy has only in-frame clones and leaves some out. The top ten hold 1.5% to 2% of the sample, which has 150,000 or so clones, about two thirds seen once. What was sequenced was PBMCs. These receptors all come from a young woman in good health and CMV-seronegative.

The chain uses TRBV6-4 and TRBJ2-5, with a tentative D call TRBD2 (6 bases). Germline lookup yields CDR1 MRHNA and CDR2 SNTAGT. The CDR3 totals 14 residues. Trimming removed 6 bases at V and 0 bases at J, with 11 bases between. The CDR3 is CASSRDSNQETQYF. CDR3 nucleotide sequence: TGTGCCAGCAGCCGGGACTCAAACCAAGAGACCCAGTACTTC.

This clone was found a few times. The chain combines TRBV14 with TRBJ1-4, with a possible D match to TRBD1 (6 bases). The V gene lost 3 bases and the J gene lost 6 bases, with 11 bases spanning the gap. Germline loops: CDR1 SGHDN, CDR2 FVKESK. The CDR3 extends over 14 amino acids. CDR3 in DNA: TGTGCCAGCAGCCATAGGGACACCCATGAAAAACTGTTTTTT. Protein product: CASSHRDTHEKLFF.

A few counts support this clone. The chain has TRBV6-1 and TRBJ1-3; 9 bases line up with TRBD1. V was pared by 0 bases and J by 4 bases, with 4 bases of the junction left unmatched. Germline lookup yields CDR1 MNHNS and CDR2 SASEGT. The CDR3 has 16 amino acids. In DNA, the CDR3 is TGTGCCAGCAGTGAAGCACCCGGGACAGGGGGAAACACCATATATTTT. It codes for CASSEAPGTGGNTIYF.

This clone was counted between two and nine times. The gene calls are TRBV5-4 and TRBJ2-6; possibly TRBD1 for D (6 bases). V gave up 3 bases and J gave up 4 bases, with 11 bases separating them. The CDR3 is 15 amino acids. Germline V gene sequence: CDR1 SGHNT, CDR2 YYREEE (reference sequence). The CDR3 nucleotides are TGTGCCAGCAGCTCCGGGACACCAGGGGCCAACGTCCTGACTTTC. It codes for CASSSGTPGANVLTF.

This chain joins TRBV7-9 and TRBJ2-1, with TRBD2 matching 11 bases. V was pared by 6 bases and J by 5 bases, with 12 bases of the junction left unmatched. CDR3 length: 17 residues. CDR1 is SEHNR, CDR2 FQNEAQ, per germline (reference sequence). The CDR3 loop reads CASRRGPSGRRDNEQFF. The CDR3 DNA follows: TGTGCCAGCAGAAGGGGACCTAGCGGGAGGCGGGACAATGAGCAGTTCTTC.

This chain uses TRBV11-3 with TRBJ2-3, with D tentatively TRBD2 (6 bases). The CDR3 is 13 amino acids. The germline V gene has CDR1 SGHNT and CDR2 YENEEA. CDR3 DNA: TGTGCAGGAGGCGGGGAGAGCACAGATACGCAGTATTTT. Translated: CAGGGESTDTQYF.

V is TRBV7-8 and J is TRBJ2-2; TRBD2 is a possible D gene (6 bases). Trimming stripped 1 base from V and 5 bases from J, with 17 bases between. Germline-derived CDR1 and CDR2 are SGHVS and FQNEAQ. The CDR3 spans 17 residues. In nucleotides, the CDR3 is TGTGCCAGCAGCTTAGAGTACGGCGGGAAGGGAACCGGGGAGCTGTTTTTT. Amino acid sequence: CASSLEYGGKGTGELFF.

Concerning this clone itself: Its ends do not fully match the called genes, so a read error is possible. The chain couples TRBV15 to TRBJ2-4; 7 positions agree with TRBD1. The germline V gene encodes CDR1 LNHNV and CDR2 YYDKDF (reference sequence). The CDR3 has 12 amino acids. In DNA form, the CDR3 reads TGTGCCACCAGCAGAGATGAGTTGGGACAGCATTTC. Encoded protein: CATSRDELGQHF.

The chain recombines TRBV5-5 with TRBJ1-6; weak D call: TRBD1 (6 bases). Germline V gene lookup returns CDR1 SGHKS and CDR2 YYEKEE (reference sequence). This CDR3 has 15 amino acids. V shed 5 bases and J shed 7 bases, with 16 bases lying between them. The DNA of the CDR3 is TGTGCCAGCAGTTTTACCGGGACAACAAATTCACCCCTCCACTTT. Translating it yields CASSFTGTTNSPLHF.

The chain carries TRBV5-1 and TRBJ2-3; 8 bases match TRBD2. Unmatched junction bases numbered 8, after V lost 0 bases and J lost 5 bases. Germline CDR1 and CDR2: SGHRS and YFSETQ. The CDR3 extends over 16 amino acids. CDR3 nucleotide sequence: TGCGCCAGCAGCTTGGCCCGGACGGGGGGGCAAGATACGCAGTATTTT. It codes for CASSLARTGGQDTQYF.

The rearrangement uses TRBV6-1 and TRBJ1-2; D is unclear. Germline V CDR1 and CDR2: MNHNS, SASEGT. V lost 8 bases and J lost 6, with 19 bases in between. The CDR3 has 14 amino acids. As DNA, the CDR3 is TGTGCCAGCGGTTCGGACTACCCCAAGGATGGCTACACCTTC. Translated, it gives CASGSDYPKDGYTF.

This clone was seen a few times. J is TRBJ2-1 and V is TRBV5-6; TRBD2 matches 13 bases. The V gene's germline CDR1 is SGHDT and CDR2 YYEEEE. The CDR3 covers 14 residues. J lost 8 bases, V lost 5 bases, and 4 bases had no gene match. The CDR3 loop is CASRGTSGKHEQFF. In nucleotides, the CDR3 is TGTGCCAGCAGAGGGACTAGCGGGAAGCATGAGCAGTTCTTC.

V and J are TRBV10-3 and TRBJ1-6, with a tentative D call TRBD1 (6 bases). Germline V gene data show CDR1 as ENHRY and CDR2 as SYGVKD. With 3 bases removed from V and 5 bases from J, the gap between germline ends came to 23 bases. This CDR3 has 19 residues. CDR3 in amino acids: CAISDFGLGGVLNNSPLHF. Written as DNA, the CDR3 is TGTGCCATCAGTGATTTTGGGTTAGGGGGAGTTCTAAATAATTCACCCCTCCACTTT.

This clone has a handful of counts. The chain combines TRBV6-6 with TRBJ2-2; D is unresolved. The CDR3 extends over 16 amino acids. Germline values: CDR1 MNHNY, CDR2 SVGAGI (reference sequence). Deletions cut 6 bases from V and 1 base from J, with 15 bases between. As DNA, the CDR3 is TGTGCCAGCAGAAGGTATGGGCAGCAGAACACCGGGGAGCTGTTTTTT. This gives the protein CASRRYGQQNTGELFF.

This rearrangement joins TRBV19 to TRBJ1-5; maybe TRBD1 (5 bases). From germline, CDR1 is LNHDA and CDR2 SQIVND (reference sequence). The V end lost 3 bases, the J end lost 1 base, and 13 bases lay between the germline ends. This CDR3 has 16 residues. The CDR3: CASSIQGRVSNQPQHF. The CDR3 bases are TGTGCCAGTAGTATCCAGGGCAGGGTAAGCAATCAGCCCCAGCATTTT.

This clone was counted a few times. The chain has TRBV4-1 and TRBJ1-6, with D unresolved. V was trimmed by 4 bases and J by 10 bases, leaving 17 bases between them. CDR1 is MGHRA and CDR2 is YSYEKL in the germline V gene. The CDR3 runs 15 residues. Here the CDR3 reads CASSLHSGLESPLHF. The CDR3, as DNA: TGCGCCAGCAGCCTACACTCGGGGTTAGAATCACCCCTCCACTTT.

The V and J genes are TRBV6-1 and TRBJ1-2; no reliable D call. This CDR3 contains 15 residues. V shed 6 bases and J shed 4 bases, with 18 bases lying between them. CDR1 MNHNS and CDR2 SASEGT come from the germline V gene. The CDR3 loop reads CASRFSGDGPYGYTF. As DNA, the CDR3 is TGTGCCAGCAGATTCTCAGGCGATGGGCCCTATGGCTACACCTTC.

This clone has only a few counts. The chain employs TRBV7-2 and TRBJ2-7; 9 positions match TRBD1. The CDR3 extends over 17 amino acids. CDR1 and CDR2 (germline): SGHTA, FQGNSA. The junction had 14 bases not matched to a gene; V was cut back by 4 bases and J by 4 bases. The CDR3 protein is CASSSSWEQGANYEQYV. The CDR3 DNA reads TGTGCCAGCAGCTCTAGTTGGGAACAGGGGGCGAATTACGAGCAGTACGTC.

CDR3 nucleotide sequence: TGCAGCGCCAAACTAGCGGGAGGGCGGAATGAGCAGTTCTTC. Translating gives CSAKLAGGRNEQFF. This chain connects TRBV29-1 to TRBJ2-1; 13 bases match TRBD2. Per germline, CDR1 SQVTM and CDR2 ANQGSEA. With V trimmed by 7 bases and J by 7 bases, 7 bases remained unmatched. The CDR3 extends over 14 amino acids.

V and J are TRBV7-9 and TRBJ2-1; the D is unclear. The V end was cut by 2 bases, the J end by 8 bases, with 10 bases between. CDR1 and CDR2 (germline): SEHNR, FQNEAQ (reference sequence). The CDR3 contains 13 residues. CDR3 loop: CASSLRSWYEQFF. The CDR3 nucleotides are TGTGCCAGCAGCTTAAGGAGTTGGTATGAGCAGTTCTTC.

The rearrangement uses TRBV2 and TRBJ2-1; the D gene is possibly TRBD2 (6 bases). Germline V gene data show CDR1 as SNHLY and CDR2 as FYNNEI. V lost 8 bases, J lost 8 bases, and 13 bases lay in between. The CDR3 contains 12 residues. The CDR3 nucleotides read TGTGCCAGCGGATCTAGGGAGGATGAGCAGTTCTTC. Protein sequence: CASGSREDEQFF. The whole variable domain, remainder taken from reference TRBV2 and TRBJ2-1, is EPEVTQTPSHQVTQMGQEVILRCVPISNHLYFYWYRQILGQKVEFLVSFYNNEISEKSEIFDDQFSVERPDGSNFTLKIRSTKLEDSAMYFCASGSREDEQFFGPGTRLTVL.

The V and J genes are TRBV10-3 and TRBJ1-1; TRBD1 agrees at 7 bases. Trimming took 6 bases from V and 0 from J; bases not matched to a gene: 1. CDR3 length equals 13 residues. Germline CDR1 is ENHRY and CDR2 is SYGVKD. The CDR3 sequence: CAISGQVNTEAFF. CDR3 nucleotides: TGTGCCATCAGCGGACAGGTGAACACTGAAGCTTTCTTT.

CDR3 DNA: TGTGCCAGCAGTTACACCGGGACAGGGACTGGCTACACCTTC. It codes for CASSYTGTGTGYTF. The chain has TRBV6-6 and TRBJ1-2; 9 bases agree with TRBD1. CDR3 length: 14 amino acids. Germline-derived CDR1 and CDR2 are MNHNY and SVGAGI (reference sequence). J gave up 7 bases and V 2 bases, and 5 bases lay outside the gene matches.

This chain links TRBV15 with TRBJ1-2; no clear D gene. This CDR3 region has 17 residues. The germline V and J ends were trimmed by 0 bases and 1 base, with 15 bases remaining between them. Germline assignment: CDR1 LNHNV and CDR2 YYDKDF (reference sequence). The chain's CDR3 is CATSRDYLRPYNYGYTF. The DNA for the CDR3 is TGTGCCACCAGCAGAGATTACCTGAGGCCTTATAACTATGGCTACACCTTC.

The rearrangement joins TRBV7-8 to TRBJ2-5; D unclear. With the DNA end fitting TRBJ2-7 better, the J assignment may be wrong. The CDR3 spans 15 residues. CDR1 SGHVS and CDR2 FQNEAQ come from the germline V gene. The DNA of the CDR3 is TGTGCCAGCAGCCATAAAGGAGTGGTCCACTACGAGCAGTACTTC. It yields the protein CASSHKGVVHYEQYF.

For the CDR3, the DNA is TGTGCCAGCAGCCGGAGATTTTCTGATCAGCCCCAGCATTTT. Its protein is CASSRRFSDQPQHF. V and J are TRBV5-8 and TRBJ1-5, with D unresolved. V was shortened by 4 bases and J by 5 bases, with 13 bases between the two germline ends. This CDR3 spans 14 amino acids. CDR1 and CDR2 from the germline V gene are SGHTS and YDEGEE.

CDR3 sequence reads: CASSEQTGNQPQHF. The CDR3 DNA sequence: TGTGCCAGCAGTGAACAAACAGGCAATCAGCCCCAGCATTTT. The chain employs TRBV6-1 and TRBJ1-5, with D unclear. The CDR3 length is 14 residues. V shed 2 bases and J shed 2 bases, with 7 bases lying between them. The V gene's germline CDR1 is MNHNS and CDR2 SASEGT.

The rearrangement joins TRBV28 to TRBJ2-7, with 10 nucleotides matching TRBD1. The V segment lost 7 bases and the J segment 7 bases; nucleotides outside the gene matches: 25. This CDR3 has 19 amino acids. Germline V CDR1 and CDR2: MDHEN, SYDVKM. CDR3 sequence reads: CASNNSPARQGAIAEEQYF. The CDR3 nucleotides read TGTGCCAGCAACAATTCACCGGCACGACAGGGGGCTATAGCAGAGGAGCAGTACTTC.